This T cell receptor beta chain was captured by sequencing in a study of CD8 T cells in ankylosing spondylitis. Trimming removed 5 bases from V and 7 bases from J, with 11 bases in between. The CDR3 has 13 residues. Germline-derived CDR1 and CDR2 are SNHLY and FYNNEI. Study-level points and caveats: Ankylosing spondylitis blood appeared to carry a characteristic TCR beta motif of roughly 8 highly homologous variants. Disease-linked clones proved CD8+ and comparatively uncommon in peripheral blood. Clones tied to disease were said to be significantly enriched in matched ankylosing spondylitis synovial fluid.

Comment on this clonotype: The target antigen is unknown.

Using quantitative 5'-RACE with molecular barcodes, the authors made TCR beta libraries. TCRdb itself ran the 5' RACE reads through MiXCR, one entry per CDR3 protein. The data contain about 240,000 distinct CDR3 sequences, about 11% of them singletons. The source is a male donor with ankylosing spondylitis or in good health (not recorded which). What was sequenced was blood, either unsorted or a sorted T cell fraction (not recorded which). The J gene is TRBJ2-2, the V gene TRBV2, with TRBD2 as a possible D gene (5 bases). In nucleotides, the CDR3 is TGTGCCAGCAGTAGGGCTAGCCTCGGGGAGCTGTTTTTT. Residues: CASSRASLGELFF.